The 7 T cell receptor beta chains below come from one sample, sequenced in a study of cytomegalovirus exposure and HLA in healthy donors. TCRdb keeps only in-frame clones here, not all; method: immunoSEQ multiplex PCR. This table holds 66,000 or so clones, around 97% found once. The sample was PBMCs. Every receptor here comes from a woman aged 18 to 35 in good health and CMV-seropositive.

V usage is TRBV4-1 and J usage is TRBJ1-2; 8 bases are shared with TRBD1. Germline V gene data show CDR1 as MGHRA and CDR2 as YSYEKL. The V and J ends lost 2 bases and 1 base, in that order; junction bases with no gene match: 6. This CDR3 is 16 amino acids long. CDR3 sequence reads: CASSQPRTGLNYGYTF. The CDR3 bases are TGCGCCAGCAGCCAACCCCGGACAGGGCTTAACTATGGCTACACCTTC.

A single count supports this clone. The V and J genes are TRBV28 and TRBJ1-1; D possibly corresponds to TRBD1 (5 bases). CDR3 length: 15 amino acids. Trimming took 6 bases from V and 0 from J, leaving 14 bases between them. The germline V gene has CDR1 MDHEN and CDR2 SYDVKM. This CDR3 is CASSLAGRVNTEAFF. The CDR3 DNA is TGTGCCAGCAGCTTGGCGGGACGAGTGAACACTGAAGCTTTCTTT. The whole variable domain, remainder taken from reference TRBV28 and TRBJ1-1, is DVKVTQSSRYLVKRTGEKVFLECVQDMDHENMFWYRQDPGLGLRLIYFSYDVKMKEKGDIPEGYSVSREKKERFSLILESASTNQTSMYLCASSLAGRVNTEAFFGQGTRLTVV.

This clone was seen a single time. This sequence joins TRBV7-9 and TRBJ2-3, with TRBD1 as a possible D gene (7 bases). The CDR3 sequence is 19 residues long. Germline-derived CDR1 and CDR2 are SEHNR and FQNEAQ (reference sequence). V lost 3 bases and J 4 bases, leaving 26 bases between the germline ends. This CDR3 is CASSFGGGRGGTSPDTQYF. CDR3 in DNA: TGTGCCAGCAGCTTTGGAGGGGGCAGGGGCGGGACCTCCCCAGATACGCAGTATTTT.

The chain has TRBV6-5 and TRBJ2-7, with 9 bases aligning to TRBD1. Losses at the gene ends were 10 bases for V and 8 bases for J; bases not matched to a gene: 9. Germline values: CDR1 MNHEY, CDR2 SVGAGI. The CDR3 is 12 residues long. CDR3 in DNA: TGTGCCACCCACCGGGACAGGGATCAGCAGTACTTC. This gives the protein CATHRDRDQQYF.

This sequence joins TRBV5-1 and TRBJ2-3; TRBD1 might be the D (6 bases). The CDR3 is 13 amino acids. Germline values: CDR1 SGHRS, CDR2 YFSETQ. Trimming left V 3 bases short and J 5 bases short, with 10 bases between. CDR3 sequence: CASSWSRGDTQYF. The CDR3 DNA reads TGCGCCAGCAGCTGGTCCAGGGGAGATACGCAGTATTTT. Supplemented by reference TRBV5-1 and TRBJ2-3, the full variable domain reads KAGVTQTPRYLIKTRGQQVTLSCSPISGHRSVSWYQQTPGQGLQFLFEYFSETQRNKGNFPGRFSGRQFSNSRSEMNVSTLELGDSALYLCASSWSRGDTQYFGPGTRLTVL.

The chain links TRBV29-1 to TRBJ1-2, with TRBD1 matching over 10 bases. With V trimmed by 6 bases and J by 2 bases, 6 bases remained unmatched. Looked up from germline, CDR1 is SQVTM and CDR2 is ANQGSEA. This CDR3 region has 14 residues. CDR3 protein: CSVYTGQGNYGYTF. The CDR3 nucleotides read TGCAGCGTCTATACGGGACAGGGGAACTATGGCTACACCTTC.

V usage is TRBV19 and J usage is TRBJ1-3; no firm D call. This CDR3 is built from 13 residues. CDR1 is LNHDA and CDR2 is SQIVND in the germline V gene (reference sequence). V lost 3 bases to trimming and J lost 8 bases, with 11 bases between them. The CDR3 is CASSIARRDTIYF. CDR3 DNA: TGTGCCAGTAGTATCGCTAGGAGAGACACCATATATTTT.